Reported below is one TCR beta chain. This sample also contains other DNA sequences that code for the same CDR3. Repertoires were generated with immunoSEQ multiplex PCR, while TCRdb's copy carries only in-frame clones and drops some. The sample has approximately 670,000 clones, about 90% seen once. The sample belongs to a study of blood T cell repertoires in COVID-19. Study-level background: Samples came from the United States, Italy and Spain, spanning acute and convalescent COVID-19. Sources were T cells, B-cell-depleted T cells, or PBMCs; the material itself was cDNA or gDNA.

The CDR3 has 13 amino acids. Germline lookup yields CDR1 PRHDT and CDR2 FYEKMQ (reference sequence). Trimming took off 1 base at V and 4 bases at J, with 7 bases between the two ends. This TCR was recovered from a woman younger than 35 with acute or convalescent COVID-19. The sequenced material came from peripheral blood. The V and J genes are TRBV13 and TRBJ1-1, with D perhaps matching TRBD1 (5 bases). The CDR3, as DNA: TGTGCCAGCAGCTTAGCGGGGGGCACTGAAGCTTTCTTT. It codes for CASSLAGGTEAFF.